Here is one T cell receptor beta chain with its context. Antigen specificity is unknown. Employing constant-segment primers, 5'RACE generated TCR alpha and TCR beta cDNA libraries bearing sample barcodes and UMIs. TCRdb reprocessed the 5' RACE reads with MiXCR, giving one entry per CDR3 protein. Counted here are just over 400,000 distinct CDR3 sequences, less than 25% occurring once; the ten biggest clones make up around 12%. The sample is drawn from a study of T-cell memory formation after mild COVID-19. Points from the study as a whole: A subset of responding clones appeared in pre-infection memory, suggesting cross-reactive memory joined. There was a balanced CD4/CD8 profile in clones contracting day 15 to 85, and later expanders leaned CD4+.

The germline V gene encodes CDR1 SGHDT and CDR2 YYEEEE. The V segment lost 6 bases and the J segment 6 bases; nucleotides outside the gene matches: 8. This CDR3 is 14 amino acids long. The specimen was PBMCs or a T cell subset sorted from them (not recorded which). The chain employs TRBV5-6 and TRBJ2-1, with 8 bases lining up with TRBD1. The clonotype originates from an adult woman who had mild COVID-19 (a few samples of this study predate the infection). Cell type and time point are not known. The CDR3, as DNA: TGTGCCAGCATCGGACAGGGATCTCTCAATGAGCAGTTCTTC. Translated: CASIGQGSLNEQFF.